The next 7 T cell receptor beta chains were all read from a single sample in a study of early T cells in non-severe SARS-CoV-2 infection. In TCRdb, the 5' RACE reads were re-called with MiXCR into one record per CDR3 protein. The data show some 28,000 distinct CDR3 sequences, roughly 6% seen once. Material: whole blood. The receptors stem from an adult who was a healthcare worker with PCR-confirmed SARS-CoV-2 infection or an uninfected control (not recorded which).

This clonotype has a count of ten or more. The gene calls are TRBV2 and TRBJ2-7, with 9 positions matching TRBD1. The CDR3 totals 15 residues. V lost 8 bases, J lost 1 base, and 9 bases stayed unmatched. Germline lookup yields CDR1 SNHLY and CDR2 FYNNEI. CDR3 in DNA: TGTGCCAGCCGCGCTAAGACAGGGGGATCCTACGAGCAGTACTTC. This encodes CASRAKTGGSYEQYF. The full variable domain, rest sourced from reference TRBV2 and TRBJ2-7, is EPEVTQTPSHQVTQMGQEVILRCVPISNHLYFYWYRQILGQKVEFLVSFYNNEISEKSEIFDDQFSVERPDGSNFTLKIRSTKLEDSAMYFCASRAKTGGSYEQYFGPGTRLTVT.

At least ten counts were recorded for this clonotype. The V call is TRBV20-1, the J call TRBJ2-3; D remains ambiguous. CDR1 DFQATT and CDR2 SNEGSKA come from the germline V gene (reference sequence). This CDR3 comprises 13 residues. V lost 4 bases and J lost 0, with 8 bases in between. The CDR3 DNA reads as TGCAGTGCTACCGATCTTAGCACAGATACGCAGTATTTT. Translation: CSATDLSTDTQYF.

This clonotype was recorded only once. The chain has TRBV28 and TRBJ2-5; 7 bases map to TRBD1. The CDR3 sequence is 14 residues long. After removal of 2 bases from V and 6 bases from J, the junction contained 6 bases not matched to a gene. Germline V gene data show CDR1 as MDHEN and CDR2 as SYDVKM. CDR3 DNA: TGTGCCAGCAGTTTAAAGAGGGGGCAACAGACCCAGTACTTC. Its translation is CASSLKRGQQTQYF.

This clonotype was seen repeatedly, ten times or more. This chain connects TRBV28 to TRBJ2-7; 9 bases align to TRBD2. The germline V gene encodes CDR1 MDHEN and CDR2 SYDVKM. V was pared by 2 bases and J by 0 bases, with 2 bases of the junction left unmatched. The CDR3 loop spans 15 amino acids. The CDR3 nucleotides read TGTGCCAGCAGTTTAGCGGGAGGGAGCTCCTACGAGCAGTACTTC. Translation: CASSLAGGSSYEQYF.

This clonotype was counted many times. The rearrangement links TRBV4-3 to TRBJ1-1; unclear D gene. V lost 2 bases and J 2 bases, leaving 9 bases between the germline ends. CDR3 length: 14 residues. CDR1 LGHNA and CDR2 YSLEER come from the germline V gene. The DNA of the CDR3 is TGCGCCAGCAGCCAATTCCCCACAAACACTGAAGCTTTCTTT. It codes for CASSQFPTNTEAFF.

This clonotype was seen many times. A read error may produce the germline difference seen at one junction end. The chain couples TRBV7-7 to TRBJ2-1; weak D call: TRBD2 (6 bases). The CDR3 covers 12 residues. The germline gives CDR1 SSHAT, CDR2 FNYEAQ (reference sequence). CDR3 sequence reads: CASSLGTNEQFF. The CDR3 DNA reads TGTGCTAGCAGCTTAGGGACTAATGAGCAGTTCTTC.

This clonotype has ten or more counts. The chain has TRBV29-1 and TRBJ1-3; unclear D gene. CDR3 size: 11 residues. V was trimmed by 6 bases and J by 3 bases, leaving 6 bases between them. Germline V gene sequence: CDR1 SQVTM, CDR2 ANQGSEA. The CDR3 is CSVTVGNTIYF. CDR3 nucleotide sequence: TGCAGCGTAACAGTTGGAAACACCATATATTTT.